This TCR beta chain was obtained from a study of glioma-infiltrating T cells after dendritic cell vaccination. Study at large: Autologous tumor lysate was loaded overnight onto monocyte-derived dendritic cells grown less than 8 days with IL-4 and GM-CSF.

Overall study results and limits: Patients with more pretreatment TILs had longer time to progression and survival.

As concerns this clone: Its antigen is still unknown.

The immunoSEQ assay amplified TCRB CDR3 from up to 2 ug DNA. The protocol was immunoSEQ multiplex PCR, while the TCRdb copy is restricted to in-frame clones and leaves out a portion. The sample records 55,000 to 75,000 clones, about four fifths being singletons. Regarding time point: after dendritic cell vaccination, including at tumor progression/relapse. Fresh-frozen tumor tissue and more than two years of survival data were available for all. Germline V gene sequence: CDR1 MNHNS, CDR2 SASEGT. Between the trimmed V and J ends, which lost 2 bases and 1 base, there was a span of 12 bases. This CDR3 comprises 15 residues.

The sample here was blood, taken after dendritic cell vaccination. The genes are TRBV6-1 and TRBJ2-7; D uncertain. The clonotype was recovered from a human donor with glioblastoma. The CDR3 spells CASSEMGISSYEQYF. CDR3 nucleotide sequence: TGTGCCAGCAGTGAAATGGGCATCTCTTCCTACGAGCAGTACTTC.